This paragraph covers one T cell receptor (beta chain) sequence. The data derive from a study of blood T cell repertoires in COVID-19. The CDR3 contains 15 residues. Germline CDR1 and CDR2: GTSNPN and SVGIG (reference sequence). The V gene lost 0 bases and the J gene lost 0 bases, with 6 bases spanning the gap. The method was immunoSEQ multiplex PCR; TCRdb's version includes in-frame clones alone and lacks a portion of them. The table lists about 98,000 clones, 70% to 90% of them singletons, with approximately 4.5% in the top ten. This sequence joins TRBV30 and TRBJ2-6; D perhaps matches TRBD2 (5 bases). Sequenced material: peripheral blood. This receptor was taken from a man between 65 and 85 years old with acute or convalescent COVID-19. The CDR3 protein is CAWSVGGSGANVLTF. DNA for the CDR3: TGTGCCTGGAGTGTTGGAGGCTCTGGGGCCAACGTCCTGACTTTC.